These T cell receptor beta chains were read from a single sample in a study of T-cell reconstitution after alpha-beta-depleted transplantation in children. TCRdb used MiXCR to reprocess the PCR reads, holding one entry per CDR3 protein. The sample holds hundreds of thousands of distinct CDR3 sequences, roughly 11% seen once. This material consisted of peripheral blood, taken 180 days after TCRalphabeta/CD19-depleted stem cell transplant. The receptors originated from a male patient aged 2-10 years who had a stem cell transplant for chronic granulomatous disease, so the T cells may come from the graft donor. Each CDR3 is given with its conserved first and last residue. The D gene is left open where the match is weak. The size of a clone is reported for some rows only, either as once, few or many, or as a class for expanded clones.

j_call clone_size d_call v_call cdr3_nt cdr3_aa
TRBJ2-1 many NA TRBV29-1 TGCAGCGCCAACCATCGGGACAAATACAATGAGCAGTTCTTC CSANHRDKYNEQFF
TRBJ2-7 many NA TRBV9 TGTGCCAGCAGCGTAGCACCCGCGGACTCCTACGAGCAGTACTTC CASSVAPADSYEQYF
TRBJ2-2 many NA TRBV7-9 TGTGCCAGCAGCCGCTTGGGTTCCGGGGAGCTGTTTTTT CASSRLGSGELFF
TRBJ2-7 many NA TRBV10-3 TGTGCCATCAGTGAGTCGTTACTCTCCTACGAGCAGTACTTC CAISESLLSYEQYF
TRBJ2-3 many TRBD2 TRBV5-1 TGCGCCAGCAGCTTGGGGGGACTAGCGGTCGCGGATACGCAGTATTTT CASSLGGLAVADTQYF
TRBJ2-6 many NA TRBV12-3/TRBV12-4 TGTGCCAGCAGAGAGCAGGAGTCCGGGGCCAACGTCCTGACTTTC CASREQESGANVLTF
TRBJ2-7 many TRBD2 TRBV20-1 TGCAGTGCTGGCAGGACTAGCGGGAACTACGAGCAGTACTTC CSAGRTSGNYEQYF
TRBJ2-1 many NA TRBV7-2 TGTGCCAGCAGCTTAACCTACAATGAGCAGTTCTTC CASSLTYNEQFF
TRBJ2-1 NA TRBD2 TRBV27 TGTGCCAGCAGGGATAGCGGGAGTGTAAGGGGGAATGAGCAGTTCTTC CASRDSGSVRGNEQFF
TRBJ2-7 many NA TRBV5-1 TGCGCCAGCAGCTTGGGTGGGGCGCCGGACTACGAGCAGTACTTC CASSLGGAPDYEQYF
TRBJ1-5 many NA TRBV18 TGTGCCAGCTCGCAATCAGGGCTGGGGGCTAGCAATCAGCCCCAGCATTTT CASSQSGLGASNQPQHF
TRBJ2-7 many TRBD2 TRBV7-9 TGTGCCAGCAGCTCCGGGAGGTTGACCCGAAACGAGCAGTACTTC CASSSGRLTRNEQYF
TRBJ1-5 many NA TRBV20-1 TGCAGTGCTAGGGACGGATCCCTTAGCAATCAGCCCCAGCATTTT CSARDGSLSNQPQHF
TRBJ2-5 NA NA TRBV28 TGTGCCAGCAGTTTATGGAGGGAGCGGGAGACCCAGTACTTC CASSLWRERETQYF
TRBJ2-5 many NA TRBV5-1 TGCGCCAGCAGCCGCTTAGGTGTACAAGAGACCCAGTACTTC CASSRLGVQETQYF
TRBJ2-7 many NA TRBV27 TGTGCCAGCAGTTTTGCCTTACGGGGTTACGAGCAGTACTTC CASSFALRGYEQYF
TRBJ2-5 many NA TRBV20-1 TGCAGTGCTAGCAGGGGGGCTCAAGAGACCCAGTACTTC CSASRGAQETQYF
TRBJ2-7 many NA TRBV6-2/TRBV6-3 TGTGCCAGCAGTCGGACAGTCGAGCAGTACTTC CASSRTVEQYF
TRBJ2-3 many NA TRBV20-1 TGCAGTGCTAGAGGGGACTTCGCTAGCACAGATACGCAGTATTTT CSARGDFASTDTQYF
TRBJ2-7 many TRBD1 TRBV9 TGTGCCAGCAGCGTAGGAGCGGGACAGGGCTCCTACGAGCAGTACTTC CASSVGAGQGSYEQYF
TRBJ2-7 many NA TRBV20-1 TGCAGTGCCTCCCCTATCGGGCGGGGCTCTCTCTACGAGCAGTACTTC CSASPIGRGSLYEQYF
TRBJ2-5 many TRBD1 TRBV5-5 TGTGCCAGCAATACTCCCGGGACAGGGGGAGAGACCCAGTACTTC CASNTPGTGGETQYF
TRBJ2-5 many TRBD2 TRBV7-6 TGTGCCAGCAGCTTAGCGTTGCTAGCGGGTCTCCAGGGGGAGACCCAGTACTTC CASSLALLAGLQGETQYF
TRBJ1-1 many NA TRBV15 TGTGCCACCAGCAGCAGTCAGCCGGGATCCCCCTCAGGCACTGAAGCTTTCTTT CATSSSQPGSPSGTEAFF
TRBJ2-3 many NA TRBV6-1 TGTGCCAGCACCCTAGGGACACCCAGCACAGATACGCAGTATTTT CASTLGTPSTDTQYF
TRBJ1-2 many NA TRBV7-2 TGTGCCAGCAGCTTAGGGCGGGGGGCGACGGGGGGCTACACCTTC CASSLGRGATGGYTF
TRBJ1-6 many NA TRBV6-1 TGTGCCAGCAGTGATGGGAGGGTCCCCAGGAGTTCACCCCTCCACTTT CASSDGRVPRSSPLHF
TRBJ2-3 many NA TRBV11-2 TGTGCCAGCAGCTTAGCGGGGGTGCGCACAGATACGCAGTATTTT CASSLAGVRTDTQYF
TRBJ2-4 many NA TRBV12-3/TRBV12-4 TGTGCCAGCAGTTGGAGGACGAATTTCTTATACTTC CASSWRTNFLYF
TRBJ2-7 many NA TRBV6-2/TRBV6-3 TGTGCCAGCAGATCCCCCGGACAACGCTCCTACGAGCAGTACTTC CASRSPGQRSYEQYF
TRBJ2-1 many NA TRBV12-3/TRBV12-4 TGTGCCAGCAGTCGGTGGGGCGAATTCTACAATGAGCAGTTCTTC CASSRWGEFYNEQFF
TRBJ2-1 many NA TRBV7-9 TGTGCCAGCAGATCGGACAGTTACAATGAGCAGTTCTTC CASRSDSYNEQFF
TRBJ2-1 many TRBD2 TRBV5-1 TGCGCCAGCAGCTTATCCGGGACTAGCGGACGGAGGTTCTTC CASSLSGTSGRRFF
TRBJ2-7 many NA TRBV6-1 TGTGCCAGCAGAGAGACTGAGGAGGAGCTCTACGAGCAGTACTTC CASRETEEELYEQYF
TRBJ2-7 many NA TRBV5-1 TGCGCCAGCAGCTTGGTTGGCAGGGGCTACGAGCAGTACTTC CASSLVGRGYEQYF
TRBJ2-1 many NA TRBV12-3/TRBV12-4 TGTGCCAGCAGTGCCCTTTTCGGTGAGCAGTTCTTC CASSALFGEQFF
TRBJ1-6 many NA TRBV7-8 TGTGCCAGCAGCGTCGTGGACCGACTGAGCTCCTATAATTCACCCCTCCACTTT CASSVVDRLSSYNSPLHF
TRBJ1-5 many NA TRBV28 TGTGCCAGCAGTTTAGAAAATCAGCCCCAGCATTTT CASSLENQPQHF
TRBJ2-7 many NA TRBV12-3/TRBV12-4 TGTGCCAGCAGTTTAGGGGACTCACGGCTTAAGCACTTC CASSLGDSRLKHF
TRBJ2-1 many TRBD2 TRBV7-2 TGTGCCAGCAGCTTCCCCCGGGGGGGGGCCTACAATGAGCAGTTCTTC CASSFPRGGAYNEQFF
TRBJ2-3 many NA TRBV12-3/TRBV12-4 TGTGCCAGCAGTTTAATAGGACCAGATACGCAGTATTTT CASSLIGPDTQYF